The clone carrying this T cell receptor beta chain was seen many times. Antigen unknown. The data originate from a study of spatial heterogeneity in lung cancer. Findings and limits, study-wide: Detection of ubiquitous tumor TCRs in blood was higher at resection than follow-up.

The time point is: sample taken at primary tumor resection. Unsorted tumor, nontumor lung tissue or cryopreserved PBMC supplied the whole RNA. In TCRdb, the 5' RACE reads were re-called with MiXCR into one record per CDR3 protein. The repertoire holds tens of thousands of distinct CDR3 sequences, with roughly 13% as singletons. This sample comprised PBMCs, obtained at surgery. The receptor was isolated from a male donor with early-stage non-small cell lung cancer.

CDR3 bases: TGCAGCGTTGACCGGGCCAGGCGCTACGAGCAGTACTTC. Its translation: CSVDRARRYEQYF. The J gene is TRBJ2-7, the V gene TRBV29-1; D is undetermined. There are 13 residues in the CDR3. Between the trimmed V and J ends, which lost 3 bases and 3 bases, there was a span of 12 bases. From germline, CDR1 is SQVTM and CDR2 ANQGSEA.